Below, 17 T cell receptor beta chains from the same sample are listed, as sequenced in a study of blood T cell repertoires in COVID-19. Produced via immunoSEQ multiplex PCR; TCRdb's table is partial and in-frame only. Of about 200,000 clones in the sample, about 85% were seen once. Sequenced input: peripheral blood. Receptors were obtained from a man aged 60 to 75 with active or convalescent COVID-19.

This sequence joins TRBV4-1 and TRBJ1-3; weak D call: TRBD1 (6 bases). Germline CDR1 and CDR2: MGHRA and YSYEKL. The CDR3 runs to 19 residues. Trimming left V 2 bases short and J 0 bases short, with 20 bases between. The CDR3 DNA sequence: TGCGCCAGCAGCCAATTTCGGAGTTCAGGGGCATACTCTGGAAACACCATATATTTT. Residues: CASSQFRSSGAYSGNTIYF.

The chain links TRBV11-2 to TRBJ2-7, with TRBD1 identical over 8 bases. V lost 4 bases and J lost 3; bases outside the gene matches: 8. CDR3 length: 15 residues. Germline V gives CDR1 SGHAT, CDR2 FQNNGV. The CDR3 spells CASSSSTGGYYEQYF. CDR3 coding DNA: TGTGCCAGCAGCTCTTCCACAGGGGGGTACTACGAGCAGTACTTC. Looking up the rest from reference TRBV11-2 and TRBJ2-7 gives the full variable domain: EAGVAQSPRYKIIEKRQSVAFWCNPISGHATLYWYQQILGQGPKLLIQFQNNGVVDDSQLPKDRFSAERLKGVDSTLKIQPAKLEDSAVYLCASSSSTGGYYEQYFGPGTRLTVT.

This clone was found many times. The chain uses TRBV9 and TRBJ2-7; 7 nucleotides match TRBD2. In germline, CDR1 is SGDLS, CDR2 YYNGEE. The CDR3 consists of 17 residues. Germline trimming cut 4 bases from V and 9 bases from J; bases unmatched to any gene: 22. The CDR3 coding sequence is TGTGCCAGCAGCCCCCGGACGGACTCCTCGAGCGGGGCCCCGCAGTACTTC. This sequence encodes CASSPRTDSSSGAPQYF.

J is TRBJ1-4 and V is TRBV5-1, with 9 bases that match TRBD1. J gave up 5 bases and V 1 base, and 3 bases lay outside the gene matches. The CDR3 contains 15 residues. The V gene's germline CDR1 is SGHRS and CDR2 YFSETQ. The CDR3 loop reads CASSLIGQGNEKLFF. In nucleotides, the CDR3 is TGCGCCAGCAGCTTGATTGGACAGGGGAATGAAAAACTGTTTTTT.

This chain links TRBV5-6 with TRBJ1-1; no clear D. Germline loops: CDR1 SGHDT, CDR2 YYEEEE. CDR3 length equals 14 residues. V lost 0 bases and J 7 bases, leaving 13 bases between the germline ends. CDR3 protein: CASSLAQMWNEAFF. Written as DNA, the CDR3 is TGTGCCAGCAGCTTGGCACAGATGTGGAATGAAGCTTTCTTT.

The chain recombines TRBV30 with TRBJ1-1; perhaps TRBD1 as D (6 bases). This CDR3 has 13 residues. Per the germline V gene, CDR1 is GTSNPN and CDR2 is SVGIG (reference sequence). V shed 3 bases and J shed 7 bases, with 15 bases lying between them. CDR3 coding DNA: TGTGCCTGGAGGCCGAGGGGGTTGGGTGAAGCTTTCTTT. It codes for CAWRPRGLGEAFF. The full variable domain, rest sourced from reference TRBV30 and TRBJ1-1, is SQTIHQWPATLVQPVGSPLSLECTVEGTSNPNLYWYRQAAGRGLQLLFYSVGIGQISSEVPQNLSASRPQDRQFILSSKKLLLSDSGFYLCAWRPRGLGEAFFGQGTRLTVV.

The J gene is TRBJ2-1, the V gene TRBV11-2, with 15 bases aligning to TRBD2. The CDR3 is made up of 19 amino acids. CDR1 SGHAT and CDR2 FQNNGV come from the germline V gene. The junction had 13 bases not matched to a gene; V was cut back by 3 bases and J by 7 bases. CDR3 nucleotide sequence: TGTGCCAGCAGCTTCAATCCCGGACTAGCGGGGGGGCCGAGGAATGAGCAGTTCTTC. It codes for CASSFNPGLAGGPRNEQFF.

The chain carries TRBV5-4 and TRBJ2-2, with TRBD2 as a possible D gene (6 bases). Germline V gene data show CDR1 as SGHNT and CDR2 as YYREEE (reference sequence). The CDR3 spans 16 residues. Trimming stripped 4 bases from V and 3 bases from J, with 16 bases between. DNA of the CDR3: TGTGCCAGCAGCATCCCGCGGGGCTCGGACACCGGGGAGCTGTTTTTT. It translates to CASSIPRGSDTGELFF.

DNA for the CDR3: TGTGCCAGCAGCCCACGACAGGCTGGTGGAAACACCATATATTTT. This gives the protein CASSPRQAGGNTIYF. The rearrangement links TRBV7-6 to TRBJ1-3, with D maybe TRBD1 (6 bases). CDR1 and CDR2 from the germline V gene are SGHVS and FNYEAQ. With 5 bases removed from V and 3 bases from J, the gap between germline ends came to 14 bases. The CDR3 sequence is 15 residues long.

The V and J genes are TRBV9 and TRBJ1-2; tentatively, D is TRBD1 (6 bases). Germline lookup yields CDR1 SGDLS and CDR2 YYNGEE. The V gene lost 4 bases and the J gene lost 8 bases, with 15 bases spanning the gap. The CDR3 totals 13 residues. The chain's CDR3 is CASSFHRDMGYTF. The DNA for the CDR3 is TGTGCCAGCAGCTTCCACAGGGATATGGGCTACACCTTC.

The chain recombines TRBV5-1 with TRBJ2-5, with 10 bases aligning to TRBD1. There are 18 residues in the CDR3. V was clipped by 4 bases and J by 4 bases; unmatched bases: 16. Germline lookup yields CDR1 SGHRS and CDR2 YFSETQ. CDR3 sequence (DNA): TGCGCCAGCAGCGTTTCTCCCCCACGACAGGGGGCTAGAGAGACCCAGTACTTC. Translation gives CASSVSPPRQGARETQYF.

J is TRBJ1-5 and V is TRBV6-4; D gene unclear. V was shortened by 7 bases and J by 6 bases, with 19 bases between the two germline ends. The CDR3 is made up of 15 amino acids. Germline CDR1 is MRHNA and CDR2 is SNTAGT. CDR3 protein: CASTSPEDKGQPQHF. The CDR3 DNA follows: TGTGCCAGCACTTCGCCGGAGGATAAAGGTCAGCCCCAGCATTTT.

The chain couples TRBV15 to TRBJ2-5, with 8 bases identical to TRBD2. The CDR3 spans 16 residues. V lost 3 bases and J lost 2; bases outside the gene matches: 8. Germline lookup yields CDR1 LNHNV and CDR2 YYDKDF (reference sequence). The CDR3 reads CATSSGGGGTQETQYF. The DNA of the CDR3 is TGTGCCACCAGCAGCGGTGGCGGGGGGACTCAAGAGACCCAGTACTTC. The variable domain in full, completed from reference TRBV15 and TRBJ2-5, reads DAMVIQNPRYQVTQFGKPVTLSCSQTLNHNVMYWYQQKSSQAPKLLFHYYDKDFNNEADTPDNFQSRRPNTSFCFLDIRSPGLGDTAMYLCATSSGGGGTQETQYFGPGTRLLVL.

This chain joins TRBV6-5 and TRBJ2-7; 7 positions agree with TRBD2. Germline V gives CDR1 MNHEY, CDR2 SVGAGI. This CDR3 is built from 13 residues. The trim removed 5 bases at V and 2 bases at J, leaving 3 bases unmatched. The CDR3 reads CASSLRGAYEQYF. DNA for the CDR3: TGTGCCAGCAGTCTACGGGGGGCCTACGAGCAGTACTTC.

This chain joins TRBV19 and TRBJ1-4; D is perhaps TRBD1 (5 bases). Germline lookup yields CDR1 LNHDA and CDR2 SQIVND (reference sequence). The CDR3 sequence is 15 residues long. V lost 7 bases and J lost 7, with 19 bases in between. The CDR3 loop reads CASTLQGGVREKLFF. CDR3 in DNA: TGTGCCAGTACCCTCCAAGGAGGGGTGCGTGAAAAACTGTTTTTT.

The CDR3 loop reads CSVVRTGVGADTQYF. The DNA of the CDR3 is TGCAGCGTTGTAAGGACAGGGGTAGGGGCAGATACGCAGTATTTT. The J gene is TRBJ2-3, the V gene TRBV29-1; 9 bases align to TRBD1. With V trimmed by 4 bases and J by 4 bases, 9 bases remained unmatched. CDR3 length: 15 residues. Germline assignment: CDR1 SQVTM and CDR2 ANQGSEA.

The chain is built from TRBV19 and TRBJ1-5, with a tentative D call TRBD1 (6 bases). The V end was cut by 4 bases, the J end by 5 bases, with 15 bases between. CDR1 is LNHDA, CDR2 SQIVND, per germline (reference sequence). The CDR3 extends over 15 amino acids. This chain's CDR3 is CASSSPGEGDQPQHF. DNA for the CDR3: TGTGCCAGTAGTAGCCCTGGTGAGGGGGATCAGCCCCAGCATTTT.